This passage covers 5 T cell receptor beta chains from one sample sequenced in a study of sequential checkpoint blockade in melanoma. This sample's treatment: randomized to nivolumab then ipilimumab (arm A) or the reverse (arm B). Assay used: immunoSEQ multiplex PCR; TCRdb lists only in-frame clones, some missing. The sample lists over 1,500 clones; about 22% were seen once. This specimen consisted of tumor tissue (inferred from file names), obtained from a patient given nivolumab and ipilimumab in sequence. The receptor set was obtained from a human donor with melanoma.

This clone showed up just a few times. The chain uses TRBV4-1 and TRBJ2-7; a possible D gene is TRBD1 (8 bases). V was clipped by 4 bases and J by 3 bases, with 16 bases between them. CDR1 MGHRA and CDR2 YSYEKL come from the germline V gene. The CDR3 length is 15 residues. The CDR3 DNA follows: TGCGCCAGCAGCCCCGGACAGGGAGGGGACTACGAGCAGTACTTC. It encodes CASSPGQGGDYEQYF.

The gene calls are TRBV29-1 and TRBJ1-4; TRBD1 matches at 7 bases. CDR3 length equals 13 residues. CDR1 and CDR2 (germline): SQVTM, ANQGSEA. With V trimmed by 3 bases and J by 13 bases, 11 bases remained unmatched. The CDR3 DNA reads TGCAGCGTTGAGGGGGGGTATAACAGGGGACTGTTTTTT. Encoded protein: CSVEGGYNRGLFF.

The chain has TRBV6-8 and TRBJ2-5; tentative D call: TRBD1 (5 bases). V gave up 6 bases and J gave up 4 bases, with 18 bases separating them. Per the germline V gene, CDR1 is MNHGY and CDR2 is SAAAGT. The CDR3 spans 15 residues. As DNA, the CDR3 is TGTGCCAGCAGCCTAAACAGGTTCGGTTCAGAGACCCAGTACTTC. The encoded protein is CASSLNRFGSETQYF.

CDR3 coding DNA: TGCAGCGTTTTAGGAAGTTCGGGGTCAAATGAGCAGTTCTTC. Amino acids: CSVLGSSGSNEQFF. The chain is built from TRBV29-1 and TRBJ2-1; a weak D match, TRBD2 (5 bases). In germline, CDR1 is SQVTM, CDR2 ANQGSEA. There are 14 residues in the CDR3. The V and J ends lost 5 bases and 7 bases respectively, with 18 bases between them.

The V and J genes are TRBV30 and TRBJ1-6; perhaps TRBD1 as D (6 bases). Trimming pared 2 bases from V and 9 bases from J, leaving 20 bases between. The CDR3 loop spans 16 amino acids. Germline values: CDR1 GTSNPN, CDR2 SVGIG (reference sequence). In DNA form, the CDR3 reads TGTGCCTGGAGTAAGGGTGAGGGGGTGCTGGGTTCACCCCTCCACTTT. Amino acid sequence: CAWSKGEGVLGSPLHF.